The 22 T cell receptor beta chains reported below all come from one sample, sequenced in a study of blood T cells in healthy people across ages (dated by TCRdb to about 2015). The method behind the library was 5' RACE. TCRdb shows the sequencer as Illumina HiSeq 2500. A second PCR of about 7 to 12 cycles was run with a J-beta primer mix and a sample-barcoded 5' primer. TCRdb trimmed the raw reads at Q25, called clones with MiXCR and kept productive beta chains. Here each entry gathers all rows of one CDR3 protein and keeps the most common genes and DNA. The sample table lists about 1.8 million distinct CDR3 sequences, less than 50% of them with a count of one. The ten largest account for approximately 2.1% of the sample. The sample consisted of blood. Receptor source: a woman in her forties in good health.

The chain combines TRBV28 with TRBJ2-7, with 12 bases identical to TRBD1. V shed 5 bases, J shed 7 bases, and the junction held 15 bases outside the gene matches. The germline V gene encodes CDR1 MDHEN and CDR2 SYDVKM. This CDR3 comprises 17 residues. The CDR3 DNA is TGTGCCAGCAGTGCCGTCACACCGGGACAGGGGGCCGGTGAGCAGTACTTC. Protein: CASSAVTPGQGAGEQYF.

The sample holds one count of this clonotype. The CDR3 sequence is CSAREPGGRMGEQFF. The DNA of the CDR3 is TGCAGTGCTAGAGAACCGGGGGGGCGGATGGGTGAGCAGTTCTTC. This chain uses TRBV20-1 with TRBJ2-1, with 8 bases that match TRBD2. V shed 0 bases, J shed 9 bases, and the junction held 10 bases outside the gene matches. Germline V gene data show CDR1 as DFQATT and CDR2 as SNEGSKA (reference sequence). CDR3 length: 15 amino acids.

Only one count was recorded for this clonotype. The chain combines TRBV6-2 or TRBV6-3 with TRBJ2-3; 10 nucleotides align to TRBD1. Germline V CDR1 and CDR2: MNHEY, SVGEGT. V lost 8 bases and J lost 3; bases outside the gene matches: 8. CDR3 length equals 15 residues. In DNA, the CDR3 is TGTGCCAGCCGAAAGGACAGGGGGAATACAGATACGCAGTATTTT. This sequence encodes CASRKDRGNTDTQYF.

This clonotype was observed a handful of times. The V call is TRBV9, the J call TRBJ2-3, with D possibly being TRBD2 (6 bases). CDR3 length: 15 amino acids. The ends were cut back, 1 base at V and 2 bases at J, with 11 bases in the middle. The germline gives CDR1 SGDLS, CDR2 YYNGEE. In nucleotides, the CDR3 is TGTGCCAGCAGCGTAACTAGCTACAACACAGATACGCAGTATTTT. Protein sequence: CASSVTSYNTDTQYF.

The chain carries TRBV12-3 or TRBV12-4 and TRBJ2-7; 9 nucleotides agree with TRBD1. The CDR3 contains 15 residues. V gave up 4 bases and J gave up 6 bases; unmatched junction bases: 10. As DNA, the CDR3 is TGTGCCAGCAGTTCCACCGGGACAGGGAACTGCGAGCAGTACTTC. This translates into CASSSTGTGNCEQYF.

J is TRBJ2-4 and V is TRBV2; the D gene could be TRBD1 or TRBD2 (5 bases each). CDR1 and CDR2 (germline): SNHLY, FYNNEI. The CDR3 loop spans 13 amino acids. Trimming removed 10 bases from V and 8 bases from J, with 18 bases in between. Written as DNA, the CDR3 is TGTGCCACTTCCCCGGGACCTGGAGACATTCAGTACTTC. Its protein product is CATSPGPGDIQYF.

The table lists this clonotype with a few counts. V gene TRBV15 combines with J gene TRBJ2-5, with 9 bases matching TRBD1. The ends lost 0 bases at V and 4 bases at J; junction bases unmatched: 6. This CDR3 spans 16 amino acids. Germline V gene data show CDR1 as LNHNV and CDR2 as YYDKDF (reference sequence). Written as DNA, the CDR3 is TGTGCCACCAGCAGAGAGAAGGACAGGGGACGAGAGACCCAGTACTTC. This gives the protein CATSREKDRGRETQYF.

The chain carries TRBV20-1 and TRBJ1-4, with 7 positions matching TRBD1. The CDR3 is 20 amino acids. From germline, CDR1 is DFQATT and CDR2 SNEGSKA (reference sequence). V lost 0 bases and J lost 1; bases outside the gene matches: 17. CDR3 sequence reads: CSARDRGGRTSVRTNEKLFF. The CDR3 DNA is TGCAGTGCTAGAGACCGAGGGGGCAGGACCTCCGTTCGAACTAATGAAAAACTGTTTTTT.

This clonotype was seen at least ten times. This sequence joins TRBV6-6 and TRBJ2-5; D is perhaps TRBD2 (5 bases). With 4 bases removed from V and 5 bases from J, the gap between germline ends came to 11 bases. This CDR3 contains 13 residues. Germline assignment: CDR1 MNHNY and CDR2 SVGAGI (reference sequence). CDR3 sequence: CASSSPPGETQYF. The CDR3 region has the DNA TGTGCCAGCAGTTCTCCCCCGGGGGAGACCCAGTACTTC.

The chain joins TRBV15 to TRBJ2-7; 7 bases match TRBD2. The germline V gene encodes CDR1 LNHNV and CDR2 YYDKDF (reference sequence). The CDR3 runs to 14 residues. Germline trimming cut 8 bases from V and 3 bases from J; bases unmatched to any gene: 10. The CDR3 loop is CATSIGGGGYEQYF. CDR3 DNA: TGTGCCACCTCAATTGGGGGGGGGGGCTACGAGCAGTACTTC. Complete variable domain (other parts from reference TRBV15 and TRBJ2-7): DAMVIQNPRYQVTQFGKPVTLSCSQTLNHNVMYWYQQKSSQAPKLLFHYYDKDFNNEADTPDNFQSRRPNTSFCFLDIRSPGLGDTAMYLCATSIGGGGYEQYFGPGTRLTVT.

J is TRBJ2-1 and V is TRBV11-2, with 8 bases identical to TRBD2. This CDR3 spans 17 amino acids. Germline trimming cut 4 bases from V and 6 bases from J; bases unmatched to any gene: 14. Germline CDR1 reads SGHAT; CDR2 reads FQNNGV. The CDR3 protein is CASSSHPSGGEVNEQFF. The CDR3 DNA reads TGTGCCAGCAGCTCACATCCAAGCGGGGGAGAAGTCAATGAGCAGTTCTTC.

V and J are TRBV15 and TRBJ2-7; TRBD1 is a possible D gene (6 bases). This CDR3 is 13 amino acids long. Trimming cost V 5 bases and J 0 bases, with 8 bases left between them. Germline V gives CDR1 LNHNV, CDR2 YYDKDF (reference sequence). This CDR3 is CATSGQSSYEQYF. Written as DNA, the CDR3 is TGTGCCACCAGCGGACAGAGCTCCTACGAGCAGTACTTC.

The chain carries TRBV20-1 and TRBJ2-5, with D uncertain. TRBJ2-7 explains the end of the DNA better; the J call may be wrong. The CDR3 totals 14 residues. Per the germline V gene, CDR1 is DFQATT and CDR2 is SNEGSKA (reference sequence). For the CDR3, the DNA is TGCAGTGCTAATGACCACCAGTACTCCTACGAGCAGTACTTC. It is translated as CSANDHQYSYEQYF.

The genes are TRBV12-5 and TRBJ2-5; TRBD1 matches at 10 bases. The germline V gene encodes CDR1 LGHNT and CDR2 FRNRAP. Unmatched junction bases numbered 15, after V lost 6 bases and J lost 11 bases. The CDR3 is 15 residues long. CDR3 DNA: TGTGCTAGTGGCTCCGGGACAGGGGAGAACAATGAGCAGTACTTC. This gives the protein CASGSGTGENNEQYF.

The gene calls are TRBV20-1 and TRBJ2-3; 9 bases match TRBD2. Germline CDR1 DFQATT, CDR2 SNEGSKA (reference sequence). This CDR3 is 14 amino acids long. The V gene end was trimmed by 2 bases and the J gene end by 5 bases; junction bases not matched to a gene: 5. In DNA, the CDR3 is TGCAGTGCTAGAAATAGCGGGGGTTTAGATACGCAGTATTTT. Translating gives CSARNSGGLDTQYF.

The chain has TRBV5-6 and TRBJ1-5; 11 nucleotides align to TRBD1. There are 18 residues in the CDR3. J was trimmed by 0 bases and V by 0 bases; bases with no gene match: 5. Germline V gene data show CDR1 as SGHDT and CDR2 as YYEEEE. The chain's CDR3 is CASSLGGTGGFSNQPQHF. In DNA form, the CDR3 reads TGTGCCAGCAGCTTGGGGGGGACAGGGGGATTTAGCAATCAGCCCCAGCATTTT.

This clonotype was counted between two and nine times. This chain uses TRBV27 with TRBJ2-5; TRBD1 agrees at 8 bases. Germline-derived CDR1 and CDR2 are MNHEY and SMNVEV (reference sequence). The CDR3 totals 14 residues. Germline trimming cut 7 bases from V and 6 bases from J; bases unmatched to any gene: 10. CDR3: CASIRDRLGQTQYF. CDR3 coding DNA: TGTGCCAGCATCCGGGACAGGCTTGGGCAGACCCAGTACTTC.

The V and J genes are TRBV6-5 and TRBJ1-1; 8 bases fit TRBD1. This CDR3 has 14 residues. The germline V gene encodes CDR1 MNHEY and CDR2 SVGAGI. V trimming: 7 bases; J trimming: 5 bases; junction bases outside the gene matches: 9. The chain's CDR3 is CASTGQGKATEAFF. Written as DNA, the CDR3 is TGTGCCAGCACCGGACAGGGTAAGGCAACTGAAGCTTTCTTT.

This clonotype was seen once. The gene calls are TRBV25-1 and TRBJ2-1, with 8 bases that match TRBD2. Germline V CDR1 and CDR2: MGHDK, SYGVNS. The CDR3 extends over 15 amino acids. The ends lost 5 bases at V and 7 bases at J; junction bases unmatched: 10. The CDR3 DNA sequence: TGTGCCAGCAGTCCGCGGGGGGTAACTAGGAATGAGCAGTTCTTC. Translating it yields CASSPRGVTRNEQFF. Combining the CDR3 with reference TRBV25-1 and TRBJ2-1 gives the whole variable domain EADIYQTPRYLVIGTGKKITLECSQTMGHDKMYWYQQDPGMELHLIHYSYGVNSTEKGDLSSESTVSRIRTEHFPLTLESARPSHTSQYLCASSPRGVTRNEQFFGPGTRLTVL.

This clonotype was observed a handful of times. This chain connects TRBV12-3 or TRBV12-4 to TRBJ2-1, with D perhaps TRBD1 (6 bases). This CDR3 is 14 amino acids long. V shed 3 bases and J shed 6 bases, with 12 bases lying between them. The CDR3 DNA reads as TGTGCCAGCAGTTTGAGACAGGACACCAATGAGCAGTTCTTC. The encoded protein is CASSLRQDTNEQFF.

The V gene is TRBV4-2, the J gene TRBJ2-1; no clear D gene. Germline V CDR1 and CDR2: LGHNA, YNFKEQ. V was trimmed by 1 base and J by 10 bases, leaving 17 bases between them. This CDR3 comprises 15 residues. DNA of the CDR3: TGTGCCAGCAGCCAAGGGCGAGTTGGCGTTTCCGAGCAGTTCTTC. It encodes CASSQGRVGVSEQFF.

A single count supports this clonotype. The CDR3 protein is CASSRDGGDIYGYTF. The CDR3 DNA reads as TGTGCCAGCAGCCGCGATGGGGGGGACATCTATGGCTACACCTTC. The rearrangement joins TRBV7-2 to TRBJ1-2; TRBD1 might be the D (6 bases). The CDR3 runs 15 residues. V was trimmed by 5 bases and J by 4 bases, leaving 17 bases between them. Germline CDR1 is SGHTA and CDR2 is FQGNSA.